The clone carrying this T cell receptor beta chain was seen ten or more times. Time point specified: patch test 2, 6 weeks after DPC sensitization. Treatment indicated: therapeutic diphenylcyclopropenone sensitization with weekly scalp DPC. The entry originates in a study of human T cells and chemical hapten exposure. Across the whole study: Weekly administration of diphenylcyclopropenone to the scalp of patients continued throughout the roughly 23-week study.

A single record per CDR3 protein comes from TCRdb applying MiXCR to the RACE reads. The table has tens of thousands of distinct CDR3 sequences, 9% to 12% seen once. This TCR was sampled from a woman aged 45 to 65 with alopecia areata. Some clones in this sample may be carry-over from other donors' samples. Sequenced material: whole blood, taken in connection with sensitization to the hapten diphenylcyclopropenone (DPC).

Here the CDR3 reads CASSPRGTDTQYF. The CDR3, as DNA: TGTGCCAGCAGTCCCAGGGGGACAGATACGCAGTATTTT. J is TRBJ2-3 and V is TRBV6-6, with 7 positions matching TRBD1. CDR1 and CDR2 from the germline V gene are MNHNY and SVGAGI (reference sequence). This CDR3 spans 13 amino acids. V shed 5 bases and J 3 bases; nucleotides not matched to a gene: 2.